Reported below is one T cell receptor (beta chain). Antigen unknown. The source of the sample is a study of cytomegalovirus exposure and HLA in healthy donors. Study context: Early released data comprised about 85 million unique TCRs from HLA-typed donors.

Findings of the study overall: Reports indicated that the classifier achieved high specificity and sensitivity in diagnosing cytomegalovirus status. A later analysis found TCR association rates differed by HLA locus, highest for DRB1 and lowest for HLA-C.

It was with 60 Vbeta and 13 Jbeta primers that the PCR ran. TCRdb keeps only in-frame clones here, not all; method: immunoSEQ multiplex PCR. The sample holds some 120,000 clones, roughly 69% seen once. CDR3 length: 16 amino acids. V was shortened by 3 bases and J by 8 bases, with 20 bases between the two germline ends. Germline lookup yields CDR1 SEHNR and CDR2 FQNEAQ (reference sequence). This receptor was taken from a woman between 40 and 50 years old in good health and CMV-seropositive. J is TRBJ2-1 and V is TRBV7-9; possible D gene TRBD2, 6 bases. Sequencing was performed on PBMCs. CDR3: CASSLDPTRMSDEQFF. CDR3 bases: TGTGCCAGCAGCTTGGATCCGACTAGAATGTCCGATGAGCAGTTCTTC.